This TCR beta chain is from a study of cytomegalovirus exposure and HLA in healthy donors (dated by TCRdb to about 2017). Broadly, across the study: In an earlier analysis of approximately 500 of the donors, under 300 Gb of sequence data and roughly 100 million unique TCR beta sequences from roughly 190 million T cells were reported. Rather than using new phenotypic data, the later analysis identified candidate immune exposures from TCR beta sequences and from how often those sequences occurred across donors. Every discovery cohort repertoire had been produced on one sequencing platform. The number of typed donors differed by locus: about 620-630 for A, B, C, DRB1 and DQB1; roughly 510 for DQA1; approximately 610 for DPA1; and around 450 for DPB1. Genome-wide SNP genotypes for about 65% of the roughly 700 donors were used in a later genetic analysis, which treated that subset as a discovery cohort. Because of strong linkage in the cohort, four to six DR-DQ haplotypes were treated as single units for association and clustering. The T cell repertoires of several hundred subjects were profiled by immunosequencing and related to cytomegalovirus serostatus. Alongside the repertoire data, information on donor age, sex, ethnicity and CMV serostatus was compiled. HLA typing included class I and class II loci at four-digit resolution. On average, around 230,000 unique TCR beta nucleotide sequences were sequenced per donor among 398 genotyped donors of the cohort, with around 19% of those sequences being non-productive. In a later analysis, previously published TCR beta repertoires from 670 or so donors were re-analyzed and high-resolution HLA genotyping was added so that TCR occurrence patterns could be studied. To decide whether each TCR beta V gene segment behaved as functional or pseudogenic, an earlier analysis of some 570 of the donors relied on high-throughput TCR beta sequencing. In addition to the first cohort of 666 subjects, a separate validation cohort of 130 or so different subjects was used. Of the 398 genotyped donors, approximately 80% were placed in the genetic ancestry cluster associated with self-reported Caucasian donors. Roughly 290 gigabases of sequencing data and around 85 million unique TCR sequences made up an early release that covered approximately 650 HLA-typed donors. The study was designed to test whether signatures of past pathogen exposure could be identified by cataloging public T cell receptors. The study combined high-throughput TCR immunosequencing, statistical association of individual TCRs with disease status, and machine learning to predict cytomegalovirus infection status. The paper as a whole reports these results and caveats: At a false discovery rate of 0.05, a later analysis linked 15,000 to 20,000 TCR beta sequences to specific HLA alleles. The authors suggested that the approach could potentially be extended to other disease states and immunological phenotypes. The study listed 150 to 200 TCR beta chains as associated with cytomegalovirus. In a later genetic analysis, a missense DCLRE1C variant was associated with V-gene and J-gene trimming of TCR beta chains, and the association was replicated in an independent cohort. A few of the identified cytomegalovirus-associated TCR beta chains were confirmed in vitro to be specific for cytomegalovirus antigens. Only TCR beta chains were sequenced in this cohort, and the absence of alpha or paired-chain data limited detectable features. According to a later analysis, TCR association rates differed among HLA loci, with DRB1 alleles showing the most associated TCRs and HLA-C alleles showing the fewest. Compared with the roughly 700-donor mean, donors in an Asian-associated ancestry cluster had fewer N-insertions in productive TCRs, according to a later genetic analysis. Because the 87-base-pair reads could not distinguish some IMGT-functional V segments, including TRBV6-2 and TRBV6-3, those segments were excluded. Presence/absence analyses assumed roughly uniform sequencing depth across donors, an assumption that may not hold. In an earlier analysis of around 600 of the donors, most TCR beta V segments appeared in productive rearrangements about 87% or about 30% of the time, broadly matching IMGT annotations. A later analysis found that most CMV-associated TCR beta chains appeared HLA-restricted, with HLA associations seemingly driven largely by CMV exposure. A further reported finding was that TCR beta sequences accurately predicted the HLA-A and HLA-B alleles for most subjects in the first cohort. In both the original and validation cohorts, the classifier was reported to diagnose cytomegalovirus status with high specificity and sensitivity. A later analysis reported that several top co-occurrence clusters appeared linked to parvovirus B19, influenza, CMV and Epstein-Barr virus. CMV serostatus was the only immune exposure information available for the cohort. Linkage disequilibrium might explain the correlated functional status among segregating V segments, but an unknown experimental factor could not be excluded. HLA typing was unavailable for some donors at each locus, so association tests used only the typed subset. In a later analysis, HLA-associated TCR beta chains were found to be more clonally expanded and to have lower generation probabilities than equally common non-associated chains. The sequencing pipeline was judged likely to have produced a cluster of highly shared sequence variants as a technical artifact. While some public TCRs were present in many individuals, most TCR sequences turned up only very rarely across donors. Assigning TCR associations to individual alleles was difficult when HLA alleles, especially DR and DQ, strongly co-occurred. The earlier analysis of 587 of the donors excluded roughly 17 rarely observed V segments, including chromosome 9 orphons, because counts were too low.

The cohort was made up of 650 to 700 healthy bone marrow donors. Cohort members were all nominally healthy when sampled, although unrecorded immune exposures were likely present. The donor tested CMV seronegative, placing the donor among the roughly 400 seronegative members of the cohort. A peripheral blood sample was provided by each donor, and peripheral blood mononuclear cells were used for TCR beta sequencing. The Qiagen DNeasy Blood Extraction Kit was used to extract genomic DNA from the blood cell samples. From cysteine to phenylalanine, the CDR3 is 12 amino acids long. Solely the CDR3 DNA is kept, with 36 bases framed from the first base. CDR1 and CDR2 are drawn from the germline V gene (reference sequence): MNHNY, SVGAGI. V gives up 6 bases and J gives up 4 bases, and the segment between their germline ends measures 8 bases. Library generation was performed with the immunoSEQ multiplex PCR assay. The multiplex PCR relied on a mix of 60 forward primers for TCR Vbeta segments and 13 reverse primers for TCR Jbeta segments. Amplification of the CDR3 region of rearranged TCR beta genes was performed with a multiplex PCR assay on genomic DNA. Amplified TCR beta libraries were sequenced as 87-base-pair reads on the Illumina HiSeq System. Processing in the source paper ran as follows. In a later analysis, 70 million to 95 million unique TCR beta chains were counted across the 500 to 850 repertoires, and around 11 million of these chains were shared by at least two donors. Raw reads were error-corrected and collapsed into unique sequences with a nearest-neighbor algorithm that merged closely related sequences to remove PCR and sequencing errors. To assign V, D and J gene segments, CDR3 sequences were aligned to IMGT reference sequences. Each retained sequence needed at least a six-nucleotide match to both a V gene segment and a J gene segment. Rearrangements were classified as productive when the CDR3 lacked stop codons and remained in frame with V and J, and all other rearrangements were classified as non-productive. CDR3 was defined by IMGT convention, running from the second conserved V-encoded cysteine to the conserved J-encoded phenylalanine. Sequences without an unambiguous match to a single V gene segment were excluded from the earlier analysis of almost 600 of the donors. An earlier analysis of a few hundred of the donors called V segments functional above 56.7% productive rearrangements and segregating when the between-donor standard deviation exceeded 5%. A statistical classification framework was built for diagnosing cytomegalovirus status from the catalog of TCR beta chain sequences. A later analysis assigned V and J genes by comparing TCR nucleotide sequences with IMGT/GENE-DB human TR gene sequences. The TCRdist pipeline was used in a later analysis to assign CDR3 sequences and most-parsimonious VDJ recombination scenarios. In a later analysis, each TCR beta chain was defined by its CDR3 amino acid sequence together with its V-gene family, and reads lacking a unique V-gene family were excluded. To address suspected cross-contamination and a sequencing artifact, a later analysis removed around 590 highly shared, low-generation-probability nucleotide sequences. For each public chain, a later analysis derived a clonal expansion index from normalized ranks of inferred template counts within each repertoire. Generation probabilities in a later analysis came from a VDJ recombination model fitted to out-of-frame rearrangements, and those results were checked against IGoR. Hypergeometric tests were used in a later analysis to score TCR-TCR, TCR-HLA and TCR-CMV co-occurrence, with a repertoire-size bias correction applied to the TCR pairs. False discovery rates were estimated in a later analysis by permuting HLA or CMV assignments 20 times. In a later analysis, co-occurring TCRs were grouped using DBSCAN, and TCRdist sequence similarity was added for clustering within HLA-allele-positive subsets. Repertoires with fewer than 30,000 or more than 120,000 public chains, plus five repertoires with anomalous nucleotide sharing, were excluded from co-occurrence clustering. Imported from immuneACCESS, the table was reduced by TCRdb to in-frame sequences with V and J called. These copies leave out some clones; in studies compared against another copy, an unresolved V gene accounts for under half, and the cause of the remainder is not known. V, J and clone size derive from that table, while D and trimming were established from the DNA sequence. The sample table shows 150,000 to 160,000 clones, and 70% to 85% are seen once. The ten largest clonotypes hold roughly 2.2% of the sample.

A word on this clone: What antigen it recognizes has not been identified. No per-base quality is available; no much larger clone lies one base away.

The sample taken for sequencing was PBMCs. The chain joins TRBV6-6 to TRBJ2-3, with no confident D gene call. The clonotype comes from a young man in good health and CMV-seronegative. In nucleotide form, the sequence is TGTGCCAGCAGCTCCCCCTCAGATACGCAGTATTTT. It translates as CASSSPSDTQYF.